This T cell receptor beta chain was obtained from a study of follicular helper T cells after annual influenza vaccination. Trimming took 0 bases from V and 5 from J, leaving 18 bases between them. Germline assignment: CDR1 SGHAT and CDR2 FQNNGV. The CDR3 spans 17 residues. Stated time point: 2015-2016 season, pre-vaccination. The assay was immunoSEQ multiplex PCR, and TCRdb's table has in-frame clones only and misses some. Of around 800 clones in the sample, approximately 80% were seen once. The TCR comes from an adult who received the influenza vaccine. The sample here was CXCR5+ CD38+ circulating T follicular helper cells from blood, taken on the day of influenza vaccination. Subset meaning: circulating Tfh, non-naive CD4+CXCR5+PD-1+ (ICOS+CD38+ or ICOS-CD38-). The chain uses TRBV11-2 and TRBJ2-3; D unclear. This chain's CDR3 is CASSLDGSRPSGDTQYF. The CDR3 coding sequence is TGTGCCAGCAGCTTAGACGGTAGTCGACCCTCAGGAGATACGCAGTATTTT.